Presented here are 16 T cell receptor beta chains from one specimen sequenced in a study of CD8 T cells in Susac syndrome. The RNA input was roughly 0.45 to 1 ug, and it was reverse transcribed with random hexamers. MiXCR, applied by TCRdb to the immunoSEQ multiplex PCR reads, yields one record per CDR3 protein. The repertoire consists of about 300,000 distinct CDR3 sequences, with over 75% occurring once and the leading ten covering around 0.18%. The source material was CD8+ T cells from PBMCs. The receptor set was obtained from a human donor with multiple sclerosis.

The chain uses TRBV6-2 or TRBV6-3 and TRBJ1-2; D remains unclear. V was clipped by 5 bases and J by 4 bases, with 11 bases between them. The CDR3 contains 13 residues. In germline, CDR1 is MNHEY, CDR2 SVGEGT. The CDR3 sequence is CASSQGSGYGYTF. The CDR3 nucleotides are TGTGCCAGCAGTCAAGGATCAGGCTATGGCTACACCTTC.

The genes are TRBV6-2 or TRBV6-3 and TRBJ2-3; D not resolved. V gave up 0 bases and J gave up 4 bases, with 11 bases separating them. The CDR3 totals 15 residues. Germline V lookup: CDR1 MNHEY, CDR2 SVGEGT. The CDR3 loop reads CASSYSSSPADTQYF. The CDR3, as DNA: TGTGCCAGCAGTTACTCGTCCTCACCGGCAGATACGCAGTATTTT.

The chain recombines TRBV7-9 with TRBJ1-1; 8 bases fit TRBD1. This CDR3 spans 15 amino acids. J lost 3 bases, V lost 2 bases, and 5 bases had no gene match. The germline CDR1 and CDR2 sequences are SEHNR and FQNEAQ (reference sequence). The CDR3 sequence: CASSLRTGMDTEAFF. CDR3 nucleotide sequence: TGTGCCAGCAGCTTAAGGACAGGGATGGACACTGAAGCTTTCTTT.

The CDR3, as DNA: TGTGCCAGCAGCAGCGTTGGGGTCGGGACTAGCGCAAACGAGCAGTACTTC. Translation gives CASSSVGVGTSANEQYF. The rearrangement links TRBV28 to TRBJ2-7; 10 bases line up with TRBD2. The V and J ends lost 6 bases and 5 bases, in that order; junction bases with no gene match: 16. The CDR3 is 17 residues long. The germline V gene has CDR1 MDHEN and CDR2 SYDVKM.

This chain joins TRBV28 and TRBJ1-4; maybe TRBD1 (5 bases). CDR3 length equals 15 residues. V was shortened by 3 bases and J by 7 bases, with 15 bases between the two germline ends. CDR1 is MDHEN and CDR2 is SYDVKM in the germline V gene. The CDR3 DNA follows: TGTGCCAGCAGTTTGGGCAGGGCCTACGCTGAAAAACTGTTTTTT. Residues: CASSLGRAYAEKLFF.

The chain joins TRBV5-1 to TRBJ2-7; no firm D call. Germline V CDR1 and CDR2: SGHRS, YFSETQ. CDR3 size: 15 residues. The germline V and J ends were trimmed by 6 bases and 0 bases, with 16 bases remaining between them. Here the CDR3 reads CASKEGRMSSYEQYF. In DNA, the CDR3 is TGCGCCAGCAAGGAAGGACGAATGTCCTCCTACGAGCAGTACTTC.

The chain uses TRBV27 and TRBJ2-7, with D unclear. Germline values: CDR1 MNHEY, CDR2 SMNVEV (reference sequence). The CDR3 is 14 amino acids. The V gene lost 4 bases and the J gene lost 4 bases, with 14 bases spanning the gap. The CDR3 loop reads CASSYDMWGYEQYF. The CDR3 DNA reads TGTGCCAGCAGTTACGACATGTGGGGTTACGAGCAGTACTTC.

On this clonotype itself: A junction end diverges from the germline sequence, so it may reflect a read error. The chain links TRBV3-1 to TRBJ2-7; no clear D gene. Looked up from germline, CDR1 is LGHDT and CDR2 is YNNKEL (reference sequence). This CDR3 region has 14 residues. Here the CDR3 reads CASSQDTFPYKQYF. The CDR3 DNA follows: TGTGCCAGCAGCCAAGACACCTTTCCCTACAAGCAGTACTTC.

The rearrangement links TRBV6-5 to TRBJ2-7, with a tentative D call TRBD2 (5 bases). Trimming pared 2 bases from V and 4 bases from J, leaving 9 bases between. The CDR3 length is 13 residues. Looked up from germline, CDR1 is MNHEY and CDR2 is SVGAGI. DNA for the CDR3: TGTGCCAGCAGTTACCAGAGGGCTTACGAGCAGTACTTC. This gives the protein CASSYQRAYEQYF.

This chain uses TRBV27 with TRBJ2-2; 9 bases are a match to TRBD2. CDR1 is MNHEY and CDR2 is SMNVEV in the germline V gene (reference sequence). The V segment lost 3 bases and the J segment 6 bases; nucleotides outside the gene matches: 8. This CDR3 spans 16 amino acids. In DNA, the CDR3 is TGTGCCAGCAGTTTGGTAGCGGGAGTGAAGGCCGGGGAGCTGTTTTTT. Its translation is CASSLVAGVKAGELFF.

DNA for the CDR3: TGTGCCAGCAGTTTCTATACTGGAAACACCATATATTTT. Translation: CASSFYTGNTIYF. The chain joins TRBV12-3 or TRBV12-4 to TRBJ1-3, with unresolved D. Trimming removed 3 bases at V and 2 bases at J, with 5 bases between. The CDR3 totals 13 residues.

J is TRBJ2-7 and V is TRBV25-1, with TRBD2 matching 13 bases. Germline V gene lookup returns CDR1 MGHDK and CDR2 SYGVNS. Trimming at V came to 5 bases and at J to 6 bases, leaving 4 bases not matched to a gene. The CDR3 length is 14 residues. The CDR3 sequence: CASSWGTSGTEQYF. DNA for the CDR3: TGTGCCAGCAGTTGGGGGACTAGCGGGACCGAGCAGTACTTC.

V and J are TRBV5-5 and TRBJ2-7; D unclear. Germline loops: CDR1 SGHKS, CDR2 YYEKEE (reference sequence). The CDR3 runs to 15 residues. With 4 bases removed from V and 2 bases from J, the gap between germline ends came to 16 bases. CDR3: CASSLNIGSAYEQYF. DNA of the CDR3: TGTGCCAGCAGCCTGAACATCGGGTCAGCCTACGAGCAGTACTTC.

V gene TRBV28 combines with J gene TRBJ1-5; no clear D gene. V dropped 3 bases and J dropped 2 bases, with 14 bases sitting between them. The CDR3 is 16 residues long. Germline V lookup: CDR1 MDHEN, CDR2 SYDVKM. CDR3 sequence (DNA): TGTGCCAGCAGTTTTACGTCGGACTCGGGCAATCAGCCCCAGCATTTT. It codes for CASSFTSDSGNQPQHF.

The rearrangement uses TRBV7-9 and TRBJ2-7; D perhaps matches TRBD2 (5 bases). V lost 5 bases and J 4 bases, leaving 21 bases between the germline ends. The germline gives CDR1 SEHNR, CDR2 FQNEAQ (reference sequence). The CDR3 loop spans 16 amino acids. The CDR3: CASSPRTSEGFYEQYF. The CDR3 nucleotides are TGTGCCAGCAGCCCCCGTACCAGCGAGGGATTTTACGAGCAGTACTTC.

The V gene is TRBV6-1, the J gene TRBJ1-6; D call uncertain. Germline V lookup: CDR1 MNHNS, CDR2 SASEGT. V was cut by 6 bases and J by 2 bases, with 5 bases left in between. This CDR3 region has 13 residues. The DNA for the CDR3 is TGTGCCAGCAGGGGAACCTATAATTCACCCCTCCACTTT. This sequence encodes CASRGTYNSPLHF.